One T cell receptor (beta chain) is described in this entry. The antigen remains undetermined. Each of the donors was a healthy bone marrow donor. The record originates from a study of cytomegalovirus exposure and HLA in healthy donors. This CDR3 comprises 14 residues. Per the germline V gene, CDR1 is MNHEY and CDR2 is SVGAGI. V was pared by 3 bases and J by 2 bases, with 11 bases between. Study observations and caveats: A few CMV-associated chains were confirmed in vitro to be specific for CMV antigens. Compared with the roughly 670-donor mean, an Asian-associated ancestry cluster reportedly had fewer N-insertions, according to a later analysis. A few V segments could not be told apart, such as TRBV6-2 and TRBV6-3, and were left out.

Amplification used 60 Vbeta primers and 13 Jbeta primers. Method: immunoSEQ multiplex PCR; TCRdb's copy keeps in-frame clones and lacks some. The profile shows around 150,000 clones, 79% of them singletons. The specimen was PBMCs. This chain joins TRBV6-5 and TRBJ2-7; tentatively, D is TRBD1 (5 bases). The TCR sequence derives from a man aged 35 to 55 in good health and CMV-seropositive. The DNA for the CDR3 is TGTGCCAGCAGTTATGCAGGGATGACCTACGAGCAGTACTTC. Encoded protein: CASSYAGMTYEQYF.